The source of this T cell receptor (beta chain) is a study of vaccination and CD4 T cells after COVID-19. Noted treatment: roughly 10-day PBMC culture with coronavirus spike peptide pools or control peptides (ViraFEST assay). ViraFEST used peptide pools to expand antigen-specific T cells, then sequenced TCRs. The V end was cut by 10 bases, the J end by 1 base, with 19 bases between. The CDR3 consists of 15 residues. The germline V gene has CDR1 MNHEY and CDR2 SMNVEV (reference sequence). Details on this clonotype: Antigen specificity is unknown.

The Oncomine TCR Beta short-read assay was applied to DNA of cultured CD4+ T cells. TCRdb used MiXCR to reprocess the PCR reads, holding one entry per CDR3 protein. The profile covers around 19,000 distinct CDR3 sequences, with over 25% appearing a single time and roughly 15% taken by the ten largest. The clonotype originates from a human donor with COVID-19. V is TRBV27 and J is TRBJ2-5; D possibly matches TRBD1 or TRBD2 (7 bases each). Input material: cultured CD4+ T cells from blood. The CDR3 spells CAIRAGQSSQETQYF. Written as DNA, the CDR3 is TGTGCCATCCGAGCGGGACAGTCTTCCCAAGAGACCCAGTACTTC.